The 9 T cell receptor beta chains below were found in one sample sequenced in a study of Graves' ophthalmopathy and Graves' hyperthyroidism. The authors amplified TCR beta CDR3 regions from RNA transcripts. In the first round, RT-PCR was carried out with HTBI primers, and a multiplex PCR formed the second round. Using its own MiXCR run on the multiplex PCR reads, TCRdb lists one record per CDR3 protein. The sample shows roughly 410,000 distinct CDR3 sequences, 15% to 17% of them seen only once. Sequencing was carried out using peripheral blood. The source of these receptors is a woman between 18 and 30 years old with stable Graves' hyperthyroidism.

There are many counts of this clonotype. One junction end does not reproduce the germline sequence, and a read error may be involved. The CDR3 DNA reads as TGCGCCAGCACCTTGGGACAGAATTCACCCCTCCACTTT. This sequence encodes CASTLGQNSPLHF. The V gene is TRBV5-1, the J gene TRBJ1-6; 7 positions agree with TRBD1. The V gene's germline CDR1 is SGHRS and CDR2 YFSETQ. This CDR3 has 13 amino acids.

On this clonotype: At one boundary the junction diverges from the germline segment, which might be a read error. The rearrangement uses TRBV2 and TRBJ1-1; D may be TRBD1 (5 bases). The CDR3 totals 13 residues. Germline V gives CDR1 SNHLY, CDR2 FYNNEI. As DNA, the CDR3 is TGTGCCAGCAGGGAAAGGGACGGCACTGAAGCTTTATTT. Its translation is CASRERDGTEALF.

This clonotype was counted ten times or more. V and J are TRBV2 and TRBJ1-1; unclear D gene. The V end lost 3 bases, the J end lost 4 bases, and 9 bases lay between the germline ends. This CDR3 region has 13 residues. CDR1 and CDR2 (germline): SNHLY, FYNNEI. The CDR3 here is CASSDSRPTEAFF. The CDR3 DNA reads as TGTGCCAGCAGTGATTCGAGACCCACTGAAGCTTTCTTT.

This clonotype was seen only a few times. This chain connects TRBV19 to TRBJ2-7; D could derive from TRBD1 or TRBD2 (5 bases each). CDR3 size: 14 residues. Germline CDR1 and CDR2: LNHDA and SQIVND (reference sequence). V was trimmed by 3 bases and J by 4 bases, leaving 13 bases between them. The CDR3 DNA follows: TGTGCCAGTAGTATTAGGATAGGGACGTACGAGCAGTACTTC. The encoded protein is CASSIRIGTYEQYF.

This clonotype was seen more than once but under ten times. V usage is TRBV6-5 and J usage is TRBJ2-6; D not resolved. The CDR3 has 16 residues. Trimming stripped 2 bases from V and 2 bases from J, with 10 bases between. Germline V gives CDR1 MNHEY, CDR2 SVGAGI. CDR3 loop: CASSYKGGTGANVLTF. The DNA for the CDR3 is TGTGCCAGCAGTTACAAGGGCGGTACTGGGGCCAACGTCCTGACTTTC.

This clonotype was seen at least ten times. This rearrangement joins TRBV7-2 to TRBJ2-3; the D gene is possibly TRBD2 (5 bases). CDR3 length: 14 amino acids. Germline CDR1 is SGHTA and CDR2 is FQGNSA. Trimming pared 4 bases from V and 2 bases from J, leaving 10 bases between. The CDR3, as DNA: TGTGCCAGCAGCTCACGGGGTTCCACAGATACGCAGTATTTT. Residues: CASSSRGSTDTQYF.

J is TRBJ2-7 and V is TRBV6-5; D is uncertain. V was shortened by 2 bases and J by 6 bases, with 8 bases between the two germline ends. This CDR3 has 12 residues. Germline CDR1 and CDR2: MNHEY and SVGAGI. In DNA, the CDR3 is TGTGCCAGCAGTTACGGTTGGGGCGAGCAGTACTTC. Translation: CASSYGWGEQYF.

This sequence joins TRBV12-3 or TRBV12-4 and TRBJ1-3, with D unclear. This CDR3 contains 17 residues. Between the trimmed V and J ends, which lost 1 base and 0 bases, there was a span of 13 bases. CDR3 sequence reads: CASSLGRQTISGNTIYF. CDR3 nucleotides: TGTGCCAGCAGTTTAGGGCGGCAGACGATCTCTGGAAACACCATATATTTT.

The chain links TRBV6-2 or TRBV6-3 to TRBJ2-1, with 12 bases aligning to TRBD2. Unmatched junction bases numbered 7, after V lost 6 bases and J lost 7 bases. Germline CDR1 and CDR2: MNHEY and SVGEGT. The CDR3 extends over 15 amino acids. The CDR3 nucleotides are TGTGCCAGCAGCATTACTAGCGGGGGGTTTAATGAGCAGTTCTTC. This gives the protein CASSITSGGFNEQFF.